This T cell receptor (beta chain) was sequenced in a study of cytomegalovirus exposure and HLA in healthy donors. Whole-study results and caveats: According to reports, the classifier identified cytomegalovirus status with high specificity and sensitivity. Many donors shared some public TCRs, even though most TCR sequences were rare. The authors judged a highly shared variant cluster likely a sequencing artifact. Certain indistinguishable V segments, among them TRBV6-2 and TRBV6-3, were excluded.

Both 60 Vbeta primers and 13 Jbeta primers went into the PCR. Method: immunoSEQ multiplex PCR; TCRdb's copy keeps in-frame clones and lacks some. The table lists about 90,000 clones, over 60% of them singletons. A note on this clone: Its specificity is not known. This same CDR3 is encoded by further DNA sequences in the sample.

CDR1 is LNHDA and CDR2 is SQIVND in the germline V gene (reference sequence). CDR3 length equals 17 residues. J was trimmed by 2 bases and V by 7 bases; bases with no gene match: 13. This receptor was identified in a middle-aged woman in good health and CMV-seropositive. The source material was PBMCs. The V and J genes are TRBV19 and TRBJ1-5; the match to TRBD1 covers 8 bases. The CDR3 here is CASTYTGGRAGNQPQHF. As DNA, the CDR3 is TGTGCCAGTACATATACAGGGGGTCGGGCAGGCAATCAGCCCCAGCATTTT. Supplemented by reference TRBV19 and TRBJ1-5, the full variable domain reads DGGITQSPKYLFRKEGQNVTLSCEQNLNHDAMYWYRQDPGQGLRLIYYSQIVNDFQKGDIAEGYSVSREKKESFPLTVTSAQKNPTAFYLCASTYTGGRAGNQPQHFGDGTRLSIL.